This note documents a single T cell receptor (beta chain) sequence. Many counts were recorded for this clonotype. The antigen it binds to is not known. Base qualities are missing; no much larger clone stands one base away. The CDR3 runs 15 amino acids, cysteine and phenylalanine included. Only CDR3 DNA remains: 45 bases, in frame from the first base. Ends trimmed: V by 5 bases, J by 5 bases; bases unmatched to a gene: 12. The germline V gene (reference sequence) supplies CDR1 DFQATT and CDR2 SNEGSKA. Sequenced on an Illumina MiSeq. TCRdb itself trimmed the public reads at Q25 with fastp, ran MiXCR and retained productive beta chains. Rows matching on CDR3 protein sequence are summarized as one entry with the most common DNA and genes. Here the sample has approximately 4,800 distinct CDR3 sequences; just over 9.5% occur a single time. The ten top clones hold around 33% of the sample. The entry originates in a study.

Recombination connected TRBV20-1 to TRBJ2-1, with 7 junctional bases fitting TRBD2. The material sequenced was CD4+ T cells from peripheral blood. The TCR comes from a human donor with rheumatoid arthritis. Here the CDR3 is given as CSASPDAGVHNEQFF. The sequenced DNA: TGCAGTGCTTCGCCAGACGCGGGAGTCCACAATGAGCAGTTCTTC.